These 22 T cell receptor beta chains were all obtained from the same sample, sequenced in a study of T cell responses to AZD1222 COVID-19 vaccine. Sequenced by immunoSEQ multiplex PCR; TCRdb stores in-frame clones only, minus some. The data contain around 130,000 clones, about 89% of them singletons. Material: peripheral blood, obtained 28 days after the second dose of the MenACWY control vaccine. The receptors originated from an adult who received the MenACWY meningococcal vaccine as a control.

This clone has more than one count but fewer than ten. This chain connects TRBV7-8 to TRBJ1-5; D gene uncertain. Per the germline V gene, CDR1 is SGHVS and CDR2 is FQNEAQ. V was shortened by 5 bases and J by 4 bases, with 6 bases between the two germline ends. CDR3 length: 12 residues. CDR3 nucleotide sequence: TGTGCCAGCAGCCGACAAAATCAGCCCCAGCATTTT. Translation: CASSRQNQPQHF.

The V and J genes are TRBV29-1 and TRBJ2-7, with unresolved D. The CDR3 is 18 amino acids. V lost 5 bases and J lost 0, with 26 bases in between. Germline values: CDR1 SQVTM, CDR2 ANQGSEA. This chain's CDR3 is CSVRPPTRQSRSSYEQYF. The CDR3 coding sequence is TGCAGCGTTCGTCCCCCAACCAGGCAGAGTCGAAGCTCCTACGAGCAGTACTTC.

The chain is built from TRBV7-9 and TRBJ1-2; TRBD1 matches 7 bases. CDR1 is SEHNR, CDR2 FQNEAQ, per germline (reference sequence). The CDR3 runs to 17 residues. The V and J ends lost 5 bases and 0 bases, in that order; junction bases with no gene match: 12. CDR3 sequence: CASSLTGAAPTNYGYTF. The CDR3 DNA reads TGTGCCAGCAGCCTTACAGGGGCGGCCCCGACTAACTATGGCTACACCTTC.

The chain couples TRBV6-5 to TRBJ2-1; D may be TRBD1 (6 bases). The V and J ends lost 0 bases and 2 bases respectively, with 11 bases between them. CDR3 length equals 16 residues. Per germline, CDR1 MNHEY and CDR2 SVGAGI. CDR3 coding DNA: TGTGCCAGCAGTTACTCGGAGACAGGAGCCTACAATGAGCAGTTCTTC. Translation: CASSYSETGAYNEQFF.

The chain uses TRBV7-9 and TRBJ1-4; D is perhaps TRBD1 (5 bases). Per the germline V gene, CDR1 is SEHNR and CDR2 is FQNEAQ (reference sequence). The CDR3 contains 15 residues. Trimming left V 5 bases short and J 0 bases short, with 10 bases between. CDR3 loop: CASSPGQATNEKLFF. The CDR3 coding sequence is TGTGCCAGCAGCCCCGGACAAGCAACTAATGAAAAACTGTTTTTT.

V and J are TRBV3-1 (or the pseudogene TRBV3-2) and TRBJ2-3, with a weak D call TRBD2 (5 bases). V was trimmed by 10 bases and J by 2 bases, leaving 16 bases between them. Germline CDR1 reads LGHDT; CDR2 reads YNNKEL (reference sequence). CDR3 length: 14 amino acids. The DNA for the CDR3 is TGTGCCAACCAGCGGTATCACGTCACAGATACGCAGTATTTT. Protein product: CANQRYHVTDTQYF.

The chain joins TRBV7-8 to TRBJ2-1, with 8 bases fitting TRBD2. CDR3 size: 16 residues. The V gene end was trimmed by 1 base and the J gene end by 5 bases; junction bases not matched to a gene: 7. Germline loops: CDR1 SGHVS, CDR2 FQNEAQ. This chain's CDR3 is CASSLEVGLVHNEQFF. In nucleotides, the CDR3 is TGTGCCAGCAGCTTAGAGGTGGGACTAGTTCACAATGAGCAGTTCTTC.

The chain carries TRBV6-2 or TRBV6-3 and TRBJ2-6; D unclear. Trimming stripped 4 bases from V and 2 bases from J, with 3 bases between. Per germline, CDR1 MNHEY and CDR2 SVGEGT. This CDR3 is 13 amino acids long. CDR3 nucleotide sequence: TGTGCCAGCAGTTCAACTGGGGCCAACGTCCTGACTTTC. This translates into CASSSTGANVLTF.

CDR3 in DNA: TGCGCCAGCAGCCCCGGGGTTGGGGGGTCGACACAGTACAATGAGCAGTTCTTC. Amino acid sequence: CASSPGVGGSTQYNEQFF. The chain employs TRBV5-1 and TRBJ2-1, with D possibly TRBD2 on 6 matching bases. V gave up 4 bases and J gave up 4 bases, with 24 bases separating them. The CDR3 contains 18 residues. CDR1 and CDR2 from the germline V gene are SGHRS and YFSETQ.

The rearrangement uses TRBV28 and TRBJ1-5; 11 nucleotides match TRBD1. The CDR3 has 15 amino acids. V was clipped by 7 bases and J by 6 bases; unmatched bases: 8. Germline V gene sequence: CDR1 MDHEN, CDR2 SYDVKM. CDR3 loop: CASITGTGGIQPQHF. The DNA of the CDR3 is TGTGCCAGCATCACCGGGACAGGGGGTATTCAGCCCCAGCATTTT. Drawing the rest from reference TRBV28 and TRBJ1-5, the complete variable domain is DVKVTQSSRYLVKRTGEKVFLECVQDMDHENMFWYRQDPGLGLRLIYFSYDVKMKEKGDIPEGYSVSREKKERFSLILESASTNQTSMYLCASITGTGGIQPQHFGDGTRLSIL.

The chain has TRBV7-2 and TRBJ2-5, with D perhaps assigned TRBD1 or TRBD2 (6 bases each). Germline values: CDR1 SGHTA, CDR2 FQGNSA. The CDR3 contains 15 residues. V lost 8 bases and J 4 bases, leaving 20 bases between the germline ends. The CDR3 is CASQVRGARGETQYF. In nucleotides, the CDR3 is TGTGCCAGCCAGGTTAGGGGGGCTCGTGGAGAGACCCAGTACTTC.

The rearrangement joins TRBV29-1 to TRBJ2-1, with a weak D call TRBD2 (7 bases). The CDR3 has 13 amino acids. Germline CDR1 and CDR2: SQVTM and ANQGSEA. Deletions cut 6 bases from V and 5 bases from J, with 14 bases between. The CDR3 DNA reads TGCAGCGTGCGGGGGCAGTCCGACAATGAGCAGTTCTTC. Residues: CSVRGQSDNEQFF.

The chain couples TRBV6-6 to TRBJ2-7; possible D gene TRBD2, 5 bases. CDR3 length: 12 residues. Germline lookup yields CDR1 MNHNY and CDR2 SVGAGI (reference sequence). Trimming took 0 bases from V and 6 from J, leaving 6 bases between them. The CDR3 loop is CASSYSSGEQYF. In DNA, the CDR3 is TGTGCCAGCAGTTACTCGAGCGGCGAGCAGTACTTC.

V usage is TRBV11-3 and J usage is TRBJ2-1; TRBD2 matches 7 bases. Germline CDR1 and CDR2: SGHNT and YENEEA. V was pared by 1 base and J by 9 bases, with 9 bases of the junction left unmatched. The CDR3 covers 15 residues. The DNA for the CDR3 is TGTGCCAGCAGCTTAGTCTCCGCGGGAGTCCGTGAGCAGTTCTTC. Translating gives CASSLVSAGVREQFF. Together with reference TRBV11-3 and TRBJ2-1, the CDR3 gives the full variable domain: EAGVVQSPRYKIIEKKQPVAFWCNPISGHNTLYWYLQNLGQGPELLIRYENEEAVDDSQLPKDRFSAERLKGVDSTLKIQPAELGDSAVYLCASSLVSAGVREQFFGPGTRLTVL.

This chain connects TRBV5-8 to TRBJ1-3; possibly TRBD1 for D (5 bases). Germline V gene sequence: CDR1 SGHTS, CDR2 YDEGEE. The CDR3 is 15 residues long. The V gene lost 3 bases and the J gene lost 0 bases, with 10 bases spanning the gap. CDR3 in amino acids: CASSSQAFSGNTIYF. CDR3 sequence (DNA): TGTGCCAGCAGCTCACAGGCTTTCTCTGGAAACACCATATATTTT.

The chain links TRBV5-4 to TRBJ1-2, with 7 bases that match TRBD1. The V and J ends lost 3 bases and 5 bases, in that order; junction bases with no gene match: 7. CDR3 length: 14 amino acids. In germline, CDR1 is SGHNT, CDR2 YYREEE (reference sequence). The CDR3 DNA sequence: TGTGCCAGCAGCTATAGGACAGGAGATTATGGCTACACCTTC. As protein: CASSYRTGDYGYTF.

This clone was seen once. J is TRBJ2-7 and V is TRBV4-3; no firm D call. Germline CDR1 LGHNA, CDR2 YSLEER. V was cut by 4 bases and J by 4 bases, with 14 bases left in between. This CDR3 comprises 14 residues. CDR3 sequence: CASSRSTGQYEQYF. The CDR3 DNA follows: TGCGCCAGCAGCCGGTCCACCGGCCAATACGAGCAGTACTTC.

This chain uses TRBV5-4 with TRBJ1-4, with 7 bases lining up with TRBD1. The CDR3 extends over 16 amino acids. Germline CDR1 is SGHNT and CDR2 is YYREEE (reference sequence). After removal of 4 bases from V and 0 bases from J, the junction contained 6 bases not matched to a gene. CDR3 in amino acids: CASSPGTAATNEKLFF. CDR3 bases: TGTGCCAGCAGCCCAGGGACAGCGGCAACTAATGAAAAACTGTTTTTT.

The CDR3 loop reads CASSPRTANSPLHF. The CDR3 DNA is TGTGCCAGCAGCCCGCGGACAGCTAATTCACCCCTCCACTTT. The chain couples TRBV3-1 (or the pseudogene TRBV3-2) to TRBJ1-6; D may be TRBD1 (6 bases). This CDR3 has 14 amino acids. CDR1 is LGHDT and CDR2 is YNNKEL in the germline V gene (reference sequence). Trimming took off 4 bases at V and 6 bases at J, with 10 bases between the two ends.

The genes are TRBV19 and TRBJ2-7, with 10 bases lining up with TRBD1. J was trimmed by 5 bases and V by 5 bases; bases with no gene match: 9. The germline V gene encodes CDR1 LNHDA and CDR2 SQIVND (reference sequence). The CDR3 sequence is 15 residues long. DNA of the CDR3: TGTGCCAGTAGTGCGGGACAGGGGAAACTCGACGAGCAGTACTTC. It yields the protein CASSAGQGKLDEQYF.

The gene calls are TRBV13 and TRBJ1-2; TRBD1 might be the D (6 bases). Germline values: CDR1 PRHDT, CDR2 FYEKMQ (reference sequence). CDR3 length: 17 amino acids. V lost 4 bases to trimming and J lost 5 bases, with 23 bases between them. The CDR3 is CASSYDSSSRGGYGYTF. The CDR3, as DNA: TGTGCCAGCAGCTACGACAGCAGCTCACGAGGGGGGTATGGCTACACCTTC.

The V and J genes are TRBV6-5 and TRBJ2-7, with 7 bases identical to TRBD2. Trimming took 8 bases from V and 1 from J; bases not matched to a gene: 8. Germline V gene sequence: CDR1 MNHEY, CDR2 SVGAGI. This CDR3 region has 14 residues. CDR3 in DNA: TGTGCCAGCGGCCAGGGAGGGCTATCCTACGAGCAGTACTTC. Its translation is CASGQGGLSYEQYF.